This TCR beta chain was profiled in a study of shared clonotypes between healthy human individuals. Study-level findings and limits: Relative to clonotypes present in all four donors, those not shared had lower generation probabilities. Rarefaction curves obtained for sorted subsets showed sequencing incomplete despite large depth. Sequencing depth was predicted to influence how clonotypes are shared among donors.

Comments on this clone: Its antigen is currently unknown.

The naive CD8 fraction comprised CD45RO-negative cells positively selected for CCR7 and excluded terminally differentiated effector memory CD45RA+ cells. The authors ran the assay at deep level. Generated by immunoSEQ multiplex PCR, the TCRdb table keeps only in-frame clones and is missing some. The sample yields roughly 2,000,000 clones, 80% to 95% seen once. Germline CDR1 reads MNHEY; CDR2 reads SMNVEV (reference sequence). J was trimmed by 6 bases and V by 6 bases; bases with no gene match: 11. CDR3 length: 15 residues. V gene TRBV27 combines with J gene TRBJ2-7, with TRBD1 matching 10 bases. The receptor's source is a man between 18 and 29 years old in good health. Some clones in this sample may be carry-over from other donors' samples. The specimen was naive CD8+ T cells from PBMCs. DNA of the CDR3: TGTGCCAGCAGCGTCTCTAGACAGGGGGCTGCCGAGCAGTACTTC. It is translated as CASSVSRQGAAEQYF.